Described below is a single T cell receptor (beta chain) sequence and its context. Its antigen is unidentified. The data are from a study of cytomegalovirus exposure and HLA in healthy donors. The V segment lost 2 bases and the J segment 4 bases; nucleotides outside the gene matches: 6. This CDR3 is 15 amino acids long. The germline CDR1 and CDR2 sequences are MGHRA and YSYEKL. Study results and caveats: Reports credit the classifier with highly specific, highly sensitive diagnosis of cytomegalovirus status. The tendency of first-cohort TCR clusters to co-occur in the roughly 120 validation repertoires was the finding of a later analysis. Most observed TCR sequences were rare, whereas some public TCRs were detected in many donors.

Assay: immunoSEQ multiplex PCR; the TCRdb copy retains only in-frame clones and omits some. Among about 43,000 clones listed, 90% to 95% were seen once. Donors came from a validation cohort of some 110 subjects, distinct from the first 666-subject cohort. The sequence was collected from a young man in good health and CMV-seronegative. V is TRBV4-1 and J is TRBJ2-7; 9 nucleotides line up with TRBD2. The specimen was PBMCs. CDR3 in amino acids: CASSQFLAGSYEQYF. Here the CDR3 DNA reads TGCGCCAGCAGCCAATTCCTAGCGGGAAGTTACGAGCAGTACTTC.